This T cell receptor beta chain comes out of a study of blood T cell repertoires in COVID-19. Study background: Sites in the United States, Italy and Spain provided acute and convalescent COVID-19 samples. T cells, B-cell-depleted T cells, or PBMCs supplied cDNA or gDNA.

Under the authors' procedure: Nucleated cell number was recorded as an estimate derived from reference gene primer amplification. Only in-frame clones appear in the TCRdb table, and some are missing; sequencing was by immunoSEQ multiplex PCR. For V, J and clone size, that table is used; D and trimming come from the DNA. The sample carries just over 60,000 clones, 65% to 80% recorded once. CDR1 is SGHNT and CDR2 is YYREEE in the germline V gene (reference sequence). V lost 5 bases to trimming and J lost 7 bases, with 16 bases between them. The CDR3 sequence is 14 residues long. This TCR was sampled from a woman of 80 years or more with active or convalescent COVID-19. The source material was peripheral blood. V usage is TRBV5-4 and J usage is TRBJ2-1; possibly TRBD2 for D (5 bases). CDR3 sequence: CASRSGSGGNEQFF. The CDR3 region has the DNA TGTGCCAGCAGATCCGGGTCCGGAGGAAATGAGCAGTTCTTC.